Given below is one T cell receptor (beta chain) in context. Its target is not known. The data were obtained in a study of blood T cells in healthy people across ages. Study in general: About one barcoded TCR beta cDNA was captured per two T cells.

The J segment lost 13 bases and the V segment lost 5 bases, leaving 10 bases of the junction unmatched. CDR3 length: 15 amino acids. CDR1 MNHEY and CDR2 SVGAGI come from the germline V gene. Sample donors were healthy Caucasian individuals that came from Russia, aged roughly 6 to 95. The authors ran a second PCR of 7 to 11 cycles using a sample-barcoded 5' primer and a J-beta primer mix. One entry per CDR3 protein, called by TCRdb with MiXCR from the 5' RACE reads. Among around 1.7 million distinct CDR3 sequences listed, roughly 30% were seen once. Whole-study results and caveats: As naive T cell percentage varied, TCR beta diversity correlated strongly with it.

The chain joins TRBV6-5 to TRBJ2-1, with TRBD2 matching over 14 bases. Sequencing used blood. This sequence was found in a woman in her 30s in good health. The CDR3 nucleotides are TGTGCCAGCAGTGCCGGGACTAGCGGGAGAGAGACCCAGTTCTTC. It is translated as CASSAGTSGRETQFF.